Ten or more counts support the clone carrying this TCR beta chain. Its antigen remains unidentified. These data belong to a study of T-cell reconstitution after alpha-beta-depleted transplantation in children. The germline CDR1 and CDR2 sequences are LGHNA and YSLEER. This CDR3 comprises 13 residues. V lost 5 bases, J lost 4 bases, and 12 bases lay in between. General study results and limits: The origin of alpha-beta T cells about two months after transplant was reportedly several hundred expanded graft clones. Diversity and T-cell counts at one year after transplant derived mostly from new T cells. The high TCRbeta diversity at day 60 in some patients came from surviving recipient T cells and thymic progenitors.

Unique molecular identifiers featured in how the TCRbeta library was prepared. TCRdb reanalysed the PCR reads using MiXCR and keeps one entry per CDR3 protein. The sample yields about 110,000 distinct CDR3 sequences, almost 6.5% seen once. The sequencing here drew on PBMCs, mostly from graft donor cells, taken 360 days after TCRalphabeta/CD19-depleted stem cell transplant. The source of this sequence is a male patient aged 2 to 10 who had a stem cell transplant for acute lymphoblastic leukemia, so the T cells may come from the graft donor. This chain links TRBV4-3 with TRBJ2-7, with D perhaps matching TRBD1 (5 bases). The CDR3 sequence is CASSFGHGYEQYF. The DNA of the CDR3 is TGCGCCAGCAGCTTCGGACATGGGTACGAGCAGTACTTC.